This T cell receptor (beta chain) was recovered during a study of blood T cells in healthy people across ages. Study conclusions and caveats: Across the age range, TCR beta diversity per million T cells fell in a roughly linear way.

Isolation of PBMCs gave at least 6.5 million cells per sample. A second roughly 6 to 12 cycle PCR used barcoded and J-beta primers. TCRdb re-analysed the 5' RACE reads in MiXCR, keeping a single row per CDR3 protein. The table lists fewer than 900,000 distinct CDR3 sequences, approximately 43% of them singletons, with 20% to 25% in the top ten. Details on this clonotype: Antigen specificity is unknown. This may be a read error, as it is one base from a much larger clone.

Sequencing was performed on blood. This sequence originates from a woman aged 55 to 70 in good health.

Here the CDR3 reads CASSPTGAKIIQYF. The CDR3 DNA reads TGTGCCAGCAGCCCAACGGGAGCCAAAATCATTCAGTACTTC. The J gene is TRBJ2-4, the V gene TRBV4-2; D perhaps matches TRBD2 (6 bases). Germline CDR1 reads LGHNA; CDR2 reads YNFKEQ. The CDR3 is 14 residues long.